The subject of this entry is one TCR beta chain. The sample comes from a study of cytomegalovirus exposure and HLA in healthy donors. V lost 8 bases, J lost 5 bases, and 8 bases stayed unmatched. Germline CDR1 MNHEY, CDR2 SMNVEV (reference sequence). CDR3 length equals 13 residues. The study ran its PCR with 60 Vbeta and 13 Jbeta primers. Sequencing was performed with immunoSEQ multiplex PCR; in TCRdb, only in-frame clones are kept and a portion is missing. The sample consists of roughly 150,000 clones, around 75% of them appearing once. The genes are TRBV27 and TRBJ2-7; TRBD1 agrees at 8 bases. This TCR came from a female donor in good health and CMV-seronegative. The sequenced sample was PBMCs. The CDR3 protein is CASCRTGTHEQYF. CDR3 bases: TGTGCCAGCTGTCGGACAGGGACCCACGAGCAGTACTTC.